These 8 T cell receptor beta chains share one sample of origin, sequenced in a study of regulatory T cells in long-lasting Graves disease (dated by TCRdb to the early 2020s). Library preparation employed multiplex PCR. The listed sequencing device is Illumina HiSeq 4000. CDR3 regions were amplified by Arm-PCR with iRepertoire HTBI primers to construct TCR beta libraries. Through fastp at Q25 and MiXCR, TCRdb rebuilt clones from the public reads, retaining in-frame beta chains. Identical CDR3 protein sequences are pooled into one entry, listed with their most common genes and DNA. This sample is represented by some 500,000 distinct CDR3 sequences; 15% to 20% of them were singletons. The ten largest clonotypes hold roughly 25% of the sample. The time point label for this specimen denotes: newly diagnosed GD, antithyroid drugs for less than 3 months. For both TCR sequencing and RNA sequencing, RNA was extracted from PBMCs using TRIzol.

These data also featured in a second study, about T cells in Graves' hyperthyroidism and ophthalmopathy.

Sequences were derived from peripheral blood mononuclear cells (PBMCs), sampled at new diagnosis, from a patient treated with antithyroid drugs. The receptors shown here come from a woman aged 40 to 65 with Graves disease. Donor details come from another sample of the same person, matched by shared clones.

This clonotype was recorded many times. The gene calls are TRBV28 and TRBJ2-1; 9 nucleotides match TRBD2. The CDR3 loop spans 16 amino acids. Germline V gene sequence: CDR1 MDHEN, CDR2 SYDVKM. The J segment lost 7 bases and the V segment lost 2 bases, leaving 9 bases of the junction unmatched. CDR3 amino acids: CASSLAGGPSGNEQFF. CDR3 coding DNA: TGTGCCAGCAGTTTAGCGGGGGGGCCTTCCGGTAATGAGCAGTTCTTC.

This clonotype was found many times. The chain joins TRBV12-3 or TRBV12-4 to TRBJ2-1; D possibly matches TRBD1 or TRBD2 (5 bases each). CDR3 length equals 16 residues. V was shortened by 8 bases and J by 0 bases, with 17 bases between the two germline ends. In DNA, the CDR3 is TGTGCCAGCCGATCCACCGGGACCAACTCCTACAATGAGCAGTTCTTC. This sequence encodes CASRSTGTNSYNEQFF.

The chain employs TRBV27 and TRBJ2-2; 11 nucleotides agree with TRBD1. V was pared by 1 base and J by 0 bases, with 1 base of the junction left unmatched. The CDR3 runs 17 residues. Per germline, CDR1 MNHEY and CDR2 SMNVEV (reference sequence). The CDR3 loop is CASSLWTGGANTGELFF. CDR3 nucleotides: TGTGCCAGCAGTTTATGGACAGGGGGCGCGAACACCGGGGAGCTGTTTTTT.

This clonotype has just a few counts. V gene TRBV10-3 combines with J gene TRBJ2-5; perhaps TRBD1 as D (5 bases). This CDR3 is 13 amino acids long. CDR1 and CDR2 from the germline V gene are ENHRY and SYGVKD. V was clipped by 4 bases and J by 0 bases, with 6 bases between them. CDR3 nucleotide sequence: TGTGCCATCAGTGCAGGGTACCAAGAGACCCAGTACTTC. Translated: CAISAGYQETQYF.

This chain joins TRBV30 and TRBJ1-4, with 7 bases aligning to TRBD1. This CDR3 contains 12 residues. Per the germline V gene, CDR1 is GTSNPN and CDR2 is SVGIG (reference sequence). V was pared by 5 bases and J by 8 bases, with 5 bases of the junction left unmatched. The CDR3 nucleotides are TGTGCCTGGGGGACAGTTGGAGAAAAACTGTTTTTT. Amino acids: CAWGTVGEKLFF.

The CDR3 DNA reads as TGCGCCAGCAGCTTGGCCGTCCAAACGGGGGAAAAACTGTTTTTT. Protein: CASSLAVQTGEKLFF. This chain links TRBV5-1 with TRBJ1-4, with D unresolved. This CDR3 region has 15 residues. The germline V and J ends were trimmed by 0 bases and 8 bases, with 14 bases remaining between them. The V gene's germline CDR1 is SGHRS and CDR2 YFSETQ.

The V gene is TRBV12-3 or TRBV12-4, the J gene TRBJ2-7; D gene ambiguous. V shed 5 bases and J shed 3 bases, with 11 bases lying between them. This CDR3 spans 13 amino acids. CDR3 sequence: CASSPRSLYEQYF. The CDR3 bases are TGTGCCAGCAGTCCGCGGTCACTCTACGAGCAGTACTTC.

This clonotype was seen more than once but under ten times. One end of the junction does not line up with germline, which may come from a read error. The rearrangement uses TRBV4-2 and TRBJ2-2; D might be TRBD2 (5 bases). This CDR3 comprises 14 residues. Per germline, CDR1 LGHNA and CDR2 YNFKEQ. For the CDR3, the DNA is TGTGCCAGCAGCCAAGAAGGGATCACCGGGGAGCTGGTTTTT. Its translation is CASSQEGITGELVF.